This T cell receptor beta chain was observed in a study of fetal regulatory T cell absence and autoimmunity. Broader study findings: Compared with cord blood, pancreas showed oligoclonal TCR enrichment, some clones over 80-fold. TRB gene family usage was broadly similar in cord blood and pancreas.

Germline assignment: CDR1 GTSNPN and CDR2 SVGIG (reference sequence). The CDR3 extends over 17 amino acids. Trimming took 5 bases from V and 0 from J; bases not matched to a gene: 12. On this clone itself: Its matching antigen is unknown.

Sequencing was at survey level. Generated by immunoSEQ multiplex PCR, the TCRdb table keeps only in-frame clones and is missing some. The sample consists of 95,000 to 100,000 clones, 60% to 80% of them appearing once. This chain joins TRBV30 and TRBJ1-2; 10 bases map to TRBD1. This clonotype was obtained from a male donor with IPEX syndrome. Sequencing was carried out using pancreas tissue. The chain's CDR3 is CAWVLPEGQGTNYGYTF. The DNA for the CDR3 is TGTGCCTGGGTACTACCGGAGGGACAGGGGACTAACTATGGCTACACCTTC.